This T cell receptor (beta chain) emerged from a study of beta chain features in type 1 diabetes. Study-level points and caveats: When Type 1 diabetes patients were examined, their TCRB CDR3s proved moderately but significantly shorter in all four CD4+ subsets.

Isolated RNA was reverse transcribed in full, so expressed TCRB transcripts were sequenced. Here immunoSEQ multiplex PCR was the method, and the copy in TCRdb shows in-frame clones only, minus some. The sample lists more than 300,000 clones, 8.5% to 10% occurring once. This clone has more than one count but fewer than ten. Its target is unknown. The sample taken for sequencing was central memory CD4+ T cells from blood. This clonotype was sampled from a man in his thirties or forties with type 1 diabetes.

The CDR3 DNA follows: TGTGCCAGCTCATTAAGTGCTGGCCCACGAAGCAATCAGCCCCAGCATTTT. This gives the protein CASSLSAGPRSNQPQHF. J is TRBJ1-5 and V is TRBV18; no clear D gene. Germline V gene lookup returns CDR1 KGHSH and CDR2 LQKENI. CDR3 length equals 17 residues. Trimming removed 5 bases at V and 1 base at J, with 18 bases between.